This TCR beta chain originates from a study of PD-L1 blockade in urothelial cancer. CDR1 is MNHGY and CDR2 is SAAAGT in the germline V gene. The length of the CDR3 is 13 residues. This clone has only a few counts. The junction departs from the called germline gene at one end, perhaps through a read error. Assay: immunoSEQ multiplex PCR; the TCRdb copy retains only in-frame clones and omits some. The table lists 35,000 or so clones, just over 35% of them singletons, with about 9.8% in the top ten. The chain recombines TRBV6-8 with TRBJ1-1; perhaps TRBD1 as D (6 bases). The source material was tumor tissue, sampled before atezolizumab (anti-PD-L1) treatment. The TCR originated in a man aged 55 to 70 with urothelial cancer. The CDR3 protein is CASSQGPNTEAFF. CDR3 nucleotide sequence: TGTGCCAGCAGCCAGGGGCCGAACACTGAAGCTTTTTTT.